The 20 T cell receptor beta chains reported below all come from one sample, sequenced in a study of T cell responses to AZD1222 COVID-19 vaccine. Using immunoSEQ multiplex PCR, the repertoire was profiled, and TCRdb retains in-frame clones only, with some absent. The sample lists about 78,000 clones; around 90% were seen once. The source material was peripheral blood, sampled on day 0 of MenACWY control vaccination. The receptors shown here come from an adult in good health.

The rearrangement joins TRBV5-1 to TRBJ2-3, with 10 positions matching TRBD1. Germline loops: CDR1 SGHRS, CDR2 YFSETQ. Trimming took 5 bases from V and 4 from J; bases not matched to a gene: 10. The CDR3 contains 16 residues. This CDR3 is CASSTSGTGVPDTQYF. CDR3 nucleotide sequence: TGCGCCAGCAGTACGTCCGGGACAGGGGTACCAGATACGCAGTATTTT.

The V and J genes are TRBV6-5 and TRBJ2-7; possibly TRBD1 or TRBD2 for D (5 bases each). The germline V and J ends were trimmed by 7 bases and 2 bases, with 12 bases remaining between them. This CDR3 region has 13 residues. Germline loops: CDR1 MNHEY, CDR2 SVGAGI. The CDR3 loop is CASKDGATYEQYF. The CDR3 nucleotides read TGTGCCAGCAAAGACGGGGCGACCTACGAGCAGTACTTC.

This clone was observed a few times. V is TRBV19 and J is TRBJ2-1; the match to TRBD2 covers 9 bases. From germline, CDR1 is LNHDA and CDR2 SQIVND (reference sequence). The CDR3 runs to 15 residues. Trimming removed 8 bases from V and 8 bases from J; junction bases left unmatched: 13. The CDR3 spells CASSLGLAVLDEQFF. The CDR3 coding sequence is TGTGCCAGTTCCCTGGGACTAGCTGTTTTGGATGAGCAGTTCTTC.

The chain couples TRBV5-1 to TRBJ2-2; D is undetermined. Trimming cost V 0 bases and J 0 bases, with 12 bases left between them. Looked up from germline, CDR1 is SGHRS and CDR2 is YFSETQ. The CDR3 extends over 17 amino acids. The DNA of the CDR3 is TGCGCCAGCAGCTTGGTTTACGGCGCTACGAACACCGGGGAGCTGTTTTTT. It codes for CASSLVYGATNTGELFF.

This rearrangement joins TRBV7-3 to TRBJ1-6; D not resolved. The germline CDR1 and CDR2 sequences are SGHTA and FQGTGA. V was cut by 5 bases and J by 4 bases, with 6 bases left in between. The CDR3 covers 13 residues. The CDR3: CASSRLYNSPLHF. In DNA form, the CDR3 reads TGTGCCAGCAGCCGCCTTTATAATTCACCCCTCCACTTT.

The V call is TRBV7-3, the J call TRBJ2-1; TRBD2 aligns across 8 bases. Germline V gene data show CDR1 as SGHTA and CDR2 as FQGTGA. The CDR3 runs to 15 residues. Trimming cost V 2 bases and J 9 bases; bases outside gene matches: 9. CDR3 nucleotides: TGTGCCAGCAGCTTACATAGCGGGGTAGGGAGTGAGCAGTTCTTC. Translated: CASSLHSGVGSEQFF. The whole variable domain, filled in from reference TRBV7-3 and TRBJ2-1, reads GAGVSQTPSNKVTEKGKYVELRCDPISGHTALYWYRQSLGQGPEFLIYFQGTGAADDSGLPNDRFFAVRPEGSVSTLKIQRTERGDSAVYLCASSLHSGVGSEQFFGPGTRLTVL.

The chain employs TRBV11-3 and TRBJ1-3, with 10 nucleotides matching TRBD1. CDR3 length equals 15 residues. Germline CDR1 and CDR2: SGHNT and YENEEA. The V gene end was trimmed by 5 bases and the J gene end by 3 bases; junction bases not matched to a gene: 4. The CDR3 sequence is CASSLRTGGGNTIYF. The CDR3, as DNA: TGTGCCAGCAGCCTACGGACAGGGGGTGGAAACACCATATATTTT.

The V call is TRBV10-3, the J call TRBJ1-2; D is perhaps TRBD1 (6 bases). V was cut by 2 bases and J by 5 bases, with 12 bases left in between. The CDR3 contains 14 residues. Germline lookup yields CDR1 ENHRY and CDR2 SYGVKD. The CDR3 DNA reads as TGTGCCATCAGTGAGGACGTACAGGGATATGGCTACACCTTC. It specifies CAISEDVQGYGYTF.

J is TRBJ2-5 and V is TRBV7-8; TRBD2 agrees at 9 bases. V lost 2 bases, J lost 2 bases, and 6 bases stayed unmatched. The germline V gene encodes CDR1 SGHVS and CDR2 FQNEAQ. The length of the CDR3 is 16 residues. The DNA for the CDR3 is TGTGCCAGCAGCTTATTCGCTAGCGGGGCACAAGAGACCCAGTACTTC. The encoded protein is CASSLFASGAQETQYF.

The gene calls are TRBV12-3 or TRBV12-4 and TRBJ1-5; 8 nucleotides match TRBD1. With 6 bases clipped from V and 4 bases from J, the junction kept 2 bases outside the gene matches. The CDR3 is 13 amino acids. CDR3 sequence: CASRDRENQPQHF. The CDR3 bases are TGTGCCAGCAGGGACAGGGAAAATCAGCCCCAGCATTTT.

The rearrangement uses TRBV4-2 and TRBJ1-6; TRBD1 is a possible D gene (5 bases). Per germline, CDR1 LGHNA and CDR2 YNFKEQ. The CDR3 has 17 residues. Trimming cost V 4 bases and J 2 bases, with 15 bases left between them. The CDR3 loop reads CASSPSEQGAYNSPLHF. The DNA for the CDR3 is TGTGCCAGCAGCCCCTCGGAACAAGGGGCCTATAATTCACCCCTCCACTTT.

This clone has a handful of counts. The chain has TRBV18 and TRBJ1-6; D remains ambiguous. Germline values: CDR1 KGHSH, CDR2 LQKENI. This CDR3 is 15 amino acids long. V gave up 2 bases and J gave up 14 bases, with 19 bases separating them. The CDR3 spells CASSPNPSSFGSLHF. CDR3 DNA: TGTGCCAGCTCACCAAACCCCAGTTCCTTCGGATCCCTCCACTTT.

V gene TRBV5-6 combines with J gene TRBJ1-2; 7 nucleotides align to TRBD1. Trimming removed 4 bases from V and 4 bases from J; junction bases left unmatched: 10. CDR3 length: 15 residues. Germline-derived CDR1 and CDR2 are SGHDT and YYEEEE. For the CDR3, the DNA is TGTGCCAGCAGCCCGAAGGGACAGCCAATCTATGGCTACACCTTC. Amino acid sequence: CASSPKGQPIYGYTF.

This clone was found a few times. The rearrangement joins TRBV7-9 to TRBJ1-4, with D unresolved. Germline values: CDR1 SEHNR, CDR2 FQNEAQ (reference sequence). Trimming left V 4 bases short and J 0 bases short, with 9 bases between. The CDR3 totals 15 residues. The CDR3 loop reads CASSYPSTTNEKLFF. In nucleotides, the CDR3 is TGTGCCAGCAGCTATCCTAGTACAACTAATGAAAAACTGTTTTTT.

Only a few counts were recorded for this clone. The chain recombines TRBV25-1 with TRBJ1-2, with D perhaps matching TRBD1 (6 bases). Germline-derived CDR1 and CDR2 are MGHDK and SYGVNS. CDR3 length: 15 residues. V was clipped by 1 base and J by 5 bases, with 14 bases between them. The CDR3 protein is CASSEWGRGTYGYTF. DNA for the CDR3: TGTGCCAGCAGTGAATGGGGCAGGGGTACGTATGGCTACACCTTC.

This clone has only a few counts. This rearrangement joins TRBV20-1 to TRBJ1-5, with a tentative D call TRBD1 (5 bases). The CDR3 loop spans 15 amino acids. The germline gives CDR1 DFQATT, CDR2 SNEGSKA (reference sequence). The V gene lost 3 bases and the J gene lost 3 bases, with 15 bases spanning the gap. The CDR3 DNA is TGCAGTGCTAGTGGCAGGGTTGGATCCAATCAGCCCCAGCATTTT. It yields the protein CSASGRVGSNQPQHF.

This clone was observed a single time. The V gene is TRBV24-1, the J gene TRBJ2-7, with D perhaps TRBD1 (6 bases). Trimming left V 3 bases short and J 3 bases short, with 11 bases between. Germline values: CDR1 KGHDR, CDR2 SFDVKD. The CDR3 sequence is 14 residues long. Here the CDR3 reads CATSDVSRGYEQYF. In DNA, the CDR3 is TGTGCCACCAGTGATGTCTCCAGGGGCTACGAGCAGTACTTC.

The chain combines TRBV2 with TRBJ1-6; TRBD1 matches at 10 bases. CDR1 and CDR2 (germline): SNHLY, FYNNEI. This CDR3 spans 16 amino acids. V shed 7 bases and J 7 bases; nucleotides not matched to a gene: 10. CDR3 region: CASIAFPGQGNSPLHF. The CDR3 DNA is TGTGCCAGCATTGCATTTCCGGGACAGGGGAATTCACCCCTCCACTTT.

The CDR3 spells CASTQTTSSYEQYF. For the CDR3, the DNA is TGTGCCAGCACCCAGACTACCTCCTCCTACGAGCAGTACTTC. V usage is TRBV6-1 and J usage is TRBJ2-7, with a weak D call TRBD2 (5 bases). V was cut by 7 bases and J by 0 bases, with 13 bases left in between. Germline loops: CDR1 MNHNS, CDR2 SASEGT. The CDR3 spans 14 residues.

The chain couples TRBV7-9 to TRBJ1-2; D gene ambiguous. V lost 1 base, J lost 8 bases, and 8 bases lay in between. The CDR3 extends over 12 amino acids. Per germline, CDR1 SEHNR and CDR2 FQNEAQ (reference sequence). Written as DNA, the CDR3 is TGTGCCAGCAGCTTAGGCCCCTTAGGCTACACCTTC. It translates to CASSLGPLGYTF.